The 13 T cell receptor beta chains reported below all come from one sample, sequenced in a study of human T cells and chemical hapten exposure. Indicated time point: pre-sensitization, week 0. Treatment in this sample: therapeutic diphenylcyclopropenone sensitization with weekly scalp DPC. TCRdb reprocessed the RACE reads via MiXCR and lists one record per CDR3 protein. The data hold 270,000 or so distinct CDR3 sequences, with around 7.3% observed a single time. The sequencing here drew on whole blood, taken in connection with sensitization to the hapten diphenylcyclopropenone (DPC). The receptors come from a man aged 18 to 30 with alopecia areata. Some clones in this sample may be carry-over from other donors' samples.

The table lists this clonotype with a few counts. This chain connects TRBV28 to TRBJ2-5; 9 nucleotides line up with TRBD2. V dropped 4 bases and J dropped 3; count of bases not matched to a gene: 6. The CDR3 loop spans 15 amino acids. Germline lookup yields CDR1 MDHEN and CDR2 SYDVKM. CDR3 bases: TGTGCCAGCAGTTCCCCGACTAGCGGTAAAGAGACCCAGTACTTC. Translation gives CASSSPTSGKETQYF.

This clonotype was counted ten times or more. The gene calls are TRBV5-1 and TRBJ1-5, with TRBD1 identical over 10 bases. The J segment lost 5 bases and the V segment lost 3 bases, leaving 5 bases of the junction unmatched. Looked up from germline, CDR1 is SGHRS and CDR2 is YFSETQ. This CDR3 contains 15 residues. CDR3 in amino acids: CASSWGTGAYQPQHF. Written as DNA, the CDR3 is TGCGCCAGCAGCTGGGGGACAGGGGCTTATCAGCCCCAGCATTTT.

This chain connects TRBV4-1 to TRBJ2-7, with 9 bases identical to TRBD1. This CDR3 is built from 12 residues. The germline V gene encodes CDR1 MGHRA and CDR2 YSYEKL. V shed 7 bases and J 6 bases; nucleotides not matched to a gene: 4. The CDR3 region is CASMGQGPEQYF. CDR3 DNA sequence: TGCGCCAGCATGGGACAGGGCCCCGAGCAGTACTTC.

V and J are TRBV12-3 or TRBV12-4 and TRBJ2-3, with D perhaps TRBD2 (5 bases). The CDR3 is 15 amino acids. The germline V and J ends were trimmed by 3 bases and 9 bases, with 19 bases remaining between them. The CDR3: CASSLSGSRVETQYF. The CDR3, as DNA: TGTGCCAGCAGTTTGTCGGGATCCCGAGTCGAGACGCAGTATTTT.

Only a few counts were recorded for this clonotype. This chain connects TRBV10-3 to TRBJ1-1; 8 bases agree with TRBD1. This CDR3 has 16 amino acids. The V segment lost 2 bases and the J segment 1 base; nucleotides outside the gene matches: 6. Germline loops: CDR1 ENHRY, CDR2 SYGVKD. The CDR3 coding sequence is TGTGCCATCAGTGAGCCAGCAGGGGGCTGGAACACTGAAGCTTTCTTT. It yields the protein CAISEPAGGWNTEAFF.

This clonotype was seen many times. This CDR3 is CATRQTSGAGNQPQHF. The DNA for the CDR3 is TGTGCCACCAGACAGACAAGTGGGGCAGGGAATCAGCCCCAGCATTTT. This rearrangement joins TRBV24-1 to TRBJ1-5; weak D call: TRBD1 (5 bases). This CDR3 comprises 16 residues. CDR1 and CDR2 from the germline V gene are KGHDR and SFDVKD. The V end lost 7 bases, the J end lost 4 bases, and 19 bases lay between the germline ends.

The V gene is TRBV28, the J gene TRBJ2-1; D not certain. The V and J ends lost 6 bases and 2 bases respectively, with 2 bases between them. This CDR3 is built from 11 residues. The germline CDR1 and CDR2 sequences are MDHEN and SYDVKM. As DNA, the CDR3 is TGTGCCAGCAGAACCTACAATGAGCAGTTCTTC. Its translation is CASRTYNEQFF.

Many counts were recorded for this clonotype. The V and J genes are TRBV6-5 and TRBJ1-2, with a weak D call TRBD1 (5 bases). Germline CDR1 reads MNHEY; CDR2 reads SVGAGI. Trimming took 6 bases from V and 4 from J, leaving 6 bases between them. The CDR3 totals 11 residues. CDR3 in DNA: TGTGCCAGCAGGACAGTCTATGGCTACACCTTC. Amino acid sequence: CASRTVYGYTF.

This clonotype was detected a few times. The chain links TRBV5-1 to TRBJ2-5, with TRBD1 as a possible D gene (5 bases). Germline V CDR1 and CDR2: SGHRS, YFSETQ. Trimming removed 7 bases from V and 2 bases from J, with 12 bases in between. This CDR3 is built from 13 residues. As DNA, the CDR3 is TGCGCCAGCGGTAGTACAGGACAAGAGACCCAGTACTTC. This gives the protein CASGSTGQETQYF.

The chain employs TRBV5-1 and TRBJ2-1, with a tentative D call TRBD1 (5 bases). Germline lookup yields CDR1 SGHRS and CDR2 YFSETQ. The CDR3 is 15 amino acids. The germline V and J ends were trimmed by 3 bases and 1 base, with 11 bases remaining between them. In DNA form, the CDR3 reads TGCGCCAGCAGCTACCAAGGACAATCCTACAATGAGCAGTTCTTC. As protein: CASSYQGQSYNEQFF.

This clonotype was seen a handful of times. The genes are TRBV3-1 and TRBJ1-6; TRBD1 might be the D (5 bases). Germline V lookup: CDR1 LGHDT, CDR2 YNNKEL (reference sequence). V lost 4 bases and J lost 0, with 16 bases in between. This CDR3 has 18 amino acids. The CDR3 coding sequence is TGTGCCAGCAGCCGTTGGGGGGAAAGTATCTCCTATAATTCACCCCTCCACTTT. Protein: CASSRWGESISYNSPLHF.

The gene calls are TRBV12-3 or TRBV12-4 and TRBJ1-5, with D uncertain. V lost 3 bases and J 5 bases, leaving 11 bases between the germline ends. The CDR3 length is 14 residues. The CDR3 sequence: CASSFTQVHQPQHF. CDR3 in DNA: TGTGCCAGCAGTTTCACCCAGGTCCATCAGCCCCAGCATTTT.

This clonotype was counted many times. This sequence joins TRBV27 and TRBJ1-2; 8 bases are shared with TRBD1. V shed 4 bases and J 7 bases; nucleotides not matched to a gene: 11. From germline, CDR1 is MNHEY and CDR2 SMNVEV (reference sequence). The CDR3 has 15 residues. Here the CDR3 DNA reads TGTGCCAGCAGTTCACGTGGACAGGGCCATCTTGGCTACACCTTC. Amino acids: CASSSRGQGHLGYTF.